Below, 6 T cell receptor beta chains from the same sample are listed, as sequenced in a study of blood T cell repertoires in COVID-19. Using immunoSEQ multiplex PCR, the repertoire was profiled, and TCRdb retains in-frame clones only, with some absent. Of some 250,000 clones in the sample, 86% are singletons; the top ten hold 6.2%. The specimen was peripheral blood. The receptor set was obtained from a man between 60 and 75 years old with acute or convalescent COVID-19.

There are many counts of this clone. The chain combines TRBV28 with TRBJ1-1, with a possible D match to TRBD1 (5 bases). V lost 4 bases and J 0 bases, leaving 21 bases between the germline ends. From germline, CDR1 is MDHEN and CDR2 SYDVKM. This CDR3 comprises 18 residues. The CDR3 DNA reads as TGTGCCAGCAGTTCACTGTCTTTTCAGGGCTCCATGAACACTGAAGCTTTCTTT. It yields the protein CASSSLSFQGSMNTEAFF. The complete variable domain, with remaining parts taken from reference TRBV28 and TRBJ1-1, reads DVKVTQSSRYLVKRTGEKVFLECVQDMDHENMFWYRQDPGLGLRLIYFSYDVKMKEKGDIPEGYSVSREKKERFSLILESASTNQTSMYLCASSSLSFQGSMNTEAFFGQGTRLTVV.

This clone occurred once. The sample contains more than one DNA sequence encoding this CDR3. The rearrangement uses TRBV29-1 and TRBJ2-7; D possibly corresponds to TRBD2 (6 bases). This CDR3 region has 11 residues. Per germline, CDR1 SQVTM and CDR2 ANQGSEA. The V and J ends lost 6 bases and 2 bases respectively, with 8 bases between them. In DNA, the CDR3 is TGCAGCGTGGAGGGGACCTACGAGCAGTACTTC. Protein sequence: CSVEGTYEQYF.

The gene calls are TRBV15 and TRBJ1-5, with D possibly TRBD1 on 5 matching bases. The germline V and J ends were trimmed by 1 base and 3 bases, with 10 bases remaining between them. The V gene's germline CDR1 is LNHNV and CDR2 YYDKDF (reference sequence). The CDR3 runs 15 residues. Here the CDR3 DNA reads TGTGCCACCAGCAGAGTTAGGGGTTTCAATCAGCCCCAGCATTTT. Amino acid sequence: CATSRVRGFNQPQHF.

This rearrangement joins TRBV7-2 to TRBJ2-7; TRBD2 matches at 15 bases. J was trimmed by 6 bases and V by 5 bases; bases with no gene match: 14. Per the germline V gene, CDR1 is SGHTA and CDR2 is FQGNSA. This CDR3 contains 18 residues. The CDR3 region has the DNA TGTGCCAGCAGCCCCTTCGAGGGACTAGCGGGAGGTTCAGCCGAGCAGTACTTC. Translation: CASSPFEGLAGGSAEQYF. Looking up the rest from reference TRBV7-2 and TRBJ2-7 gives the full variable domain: GAGVSQSPSNKVTEKGKDVELRCDPISGHTALYWYRQSLGQGLEFLIYFQGNSAPDKSGLPSDRFSAERTGGSVSTLTIQRTQQEDSAVYLCASSPFEGLAGGSAEQYFGPGTRLTVT.

The CDR3 DNA reads TGTGCCAGCAGTTTGGAGCGCGTTCGTACAGATACGCAGTATTTT. Residues: CASSLERVRTDTQYF. The chain recombines TRBV27 with TRBJ2-3, with unresolved D. The CDR3 consists of 15 residues. CDR1 is MNHEY and CDR2 is SMNVEV in the germline V gene (reference sequence). Trimming took off 3 bases at V and 3 bases at J, with 13 bases between the two ends.

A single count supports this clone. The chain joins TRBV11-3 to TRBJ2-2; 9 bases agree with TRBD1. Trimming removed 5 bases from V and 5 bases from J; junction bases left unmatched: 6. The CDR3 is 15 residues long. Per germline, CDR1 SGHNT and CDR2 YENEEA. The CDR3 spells CASSPGQGWTGELFF. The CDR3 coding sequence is TGTGCCAGCAGCCCGGGACAGGGATGGACCGGGGAGCTGTTTTTT.